The present entry profiles one T cell receptor beta chain with its context. The data originate from a study of long-term antiretroviral therapy in people with HIV. Running of the v3.0 immunoSEQ assay took place at survey level. Only in-frame clones appear in the TCRdb table, and some are missing; sequencing was by immunoSEQ multiplex PCR. The table shows over 10,000 clones, with 65% to 85% occurring only once. This receptor was taken from a woman aged 40 to 50 with HIV. The material was unsorted PBMCs, obtained 0.8 years before starting antiretroviral therapy.

The CDR3 protein is CASSFNGETQYF. Here the CDR3 DNA reads TGTGCCAGCAGTTTTAACGGGGAGACCCAGTACTTC. The V and J genes are TRBV2 and TRBJ2-5; D ambiguous. The CDR3 has 12 residues. With 5 bases removed from V and 5 bases from J, the gap between germline ends came to 9 bases. The germline V gene encodes CDR1 SNHLY and CDR2 FYNNEI.